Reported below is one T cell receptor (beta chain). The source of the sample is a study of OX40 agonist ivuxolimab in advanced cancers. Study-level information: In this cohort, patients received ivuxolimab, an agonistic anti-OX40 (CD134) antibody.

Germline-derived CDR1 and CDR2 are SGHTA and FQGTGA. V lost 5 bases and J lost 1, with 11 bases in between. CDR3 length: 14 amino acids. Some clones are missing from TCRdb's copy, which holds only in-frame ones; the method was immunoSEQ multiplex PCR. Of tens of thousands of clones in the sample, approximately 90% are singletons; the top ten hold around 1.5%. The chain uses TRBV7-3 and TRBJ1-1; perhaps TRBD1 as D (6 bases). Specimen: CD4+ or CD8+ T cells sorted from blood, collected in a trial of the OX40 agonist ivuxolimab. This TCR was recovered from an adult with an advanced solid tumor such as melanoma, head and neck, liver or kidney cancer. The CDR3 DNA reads TGTGCCAGCAGCCCGGGACATTCGAACACTGAAGCTTTCTTT. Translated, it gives CASSPGHSNTEAFF. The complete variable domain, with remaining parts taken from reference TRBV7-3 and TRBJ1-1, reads GAGVSQTPSNKVTEKGKYVELRCDPISGHTALYWYRQSLGQGPEFLIYFQGTGAADDSGLPNDRFFAVRPEGSVSTLKIQRTERGDSAVYLCASSPGHSNTEAFFGQGTRLTVV.